The TCR beta chain described here comes from a study of T cells after yellow fever vaccination. Study information: It was SMART-Seq v4 Ultra Low Input that prepared the fractions with low cell numbers.

TCRdb re-called the 5' RACE reads through MiXCR, storing one row per CDR3 protein. Here the sample spans 250,000 to 400,000 distinct CDR3 sequences, approximately 4% being singletons. This clonotype came up a few times. The antigen is not known. Study-wide results and caveats: The secondary response was weaker, and its peak arrived faster, on day 5 versus 15. The bulk population could contribute abundant contaminating clonotypes to FACS-sorted repertoires.

The origin of this receptor is a young man who received the YFV17D yellow fever vaccine. The source was PBMCs, collected 5 days after the yellow fever booster vaccination.

CDR3 in DNA: TGTGCCAGCAGTTACTCTGTCCCTGCCGGGACGAGGAACACTGAAGCTTTCTTT. This sequence encodes CASSYSVPAGTRNTEAFF. The rearrangement uses TRBV6-2 or TRBV6-3 and TRBJ1-1; possible D gene TRBD1, 5 bases. The CDR3 runs to 18 residues. Trimming took 0 bases from V and 1 from J, leaving 18 bases between them. In germline, CDR1 is MNHEY, CDR2 SVGEGT.